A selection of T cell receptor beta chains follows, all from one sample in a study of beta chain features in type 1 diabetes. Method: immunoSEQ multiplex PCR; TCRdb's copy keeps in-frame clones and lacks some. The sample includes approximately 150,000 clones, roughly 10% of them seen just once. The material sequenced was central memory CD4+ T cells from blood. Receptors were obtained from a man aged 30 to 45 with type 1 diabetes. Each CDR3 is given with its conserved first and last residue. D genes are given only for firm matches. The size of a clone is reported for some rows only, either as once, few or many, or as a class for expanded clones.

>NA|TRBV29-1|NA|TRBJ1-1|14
CSVEGSHKNTEAFF
TGCAGCGTTGAAGGTTCCCACAAGAACACTGAAGCTTTCTTT
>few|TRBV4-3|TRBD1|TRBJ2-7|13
CASSWDRVNEQYF
TGCGCCAGCAGCTGGGACAGGGTCAACGAGCAGTACTTC
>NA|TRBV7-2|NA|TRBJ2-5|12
CASSSTGETQYF
TGTGCCAGCAGCTCTACCGGAGAGACCCAGTACTTC
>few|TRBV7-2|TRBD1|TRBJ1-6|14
CASSLRQGDSPLHF
TGTGCCAGCAGCTTGCGACAGGGCGACTCACCCCTCCACTTT
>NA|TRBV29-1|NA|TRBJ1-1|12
CSVGGRDTEAFF
TGCAGCGTTGGTGGGAGGGACACTGAAGCTTTCTTT
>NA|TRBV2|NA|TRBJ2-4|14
CASGPGGAKNIQYF
TGTGCCAGCGGACCAGGGGGGGCCAAAAACATTCAGTACTTC
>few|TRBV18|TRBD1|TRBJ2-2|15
CASSQQGANTGELFF
TGTGCCAGCTCACAACAGGGGGCGAACACCGGGGAGCTGTTTTTT
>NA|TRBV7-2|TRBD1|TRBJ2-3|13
CASSLGQGDTQYF
TGTGCCAGCAGCTTAGGACAGGGCGATACGCAGTATTTT
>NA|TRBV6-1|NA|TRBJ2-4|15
CASSDLGSAKNIQYF
TGTGCCAGCAGTGACCTGGGCTCAGCCAAAAACATTCAGTACTTC
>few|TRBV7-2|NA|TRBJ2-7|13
CASSLAQGYEQYF
TGTGCCAGCAGCTTAGCACAGGGTTACGAGCAGTACTTC
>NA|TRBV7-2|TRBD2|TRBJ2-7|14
CASSPRAGGYEQYF
TGTGCCAGCAGCCCCAGGGCGGGGGGCTACGAGCAGTACTTC
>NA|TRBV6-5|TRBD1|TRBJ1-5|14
CASTMNRGGQPQHF
TGTGCCAGCACGATGAACAGGGGAGGTCAGCCCCAGCATTTT
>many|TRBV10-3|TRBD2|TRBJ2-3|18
CAISDFSDSGGAEDTQYF
TGTGCCATCAGTGACTTTTCCGATAGCGGGGGGGCAGAAGATACGCAGTATTTT
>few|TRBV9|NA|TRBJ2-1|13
CASSARPTDEQFF
TGTGCCAGCAGCGCCCGGCCGACAGACGAGCAGTTCTTC
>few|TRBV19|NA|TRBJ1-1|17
CASSIGRQGGLRTEAFF
TGTGCCAGTAGTATAGGACGGCAGGGAGGGTTACGGACTGAAGCTTTCTTT
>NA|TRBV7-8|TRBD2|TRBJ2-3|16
CASSLLTTAGADTQYF
TGTGCCAGCAGCTTGTTGACAACCGCGGGGGCAGATACGCAGTATTTT
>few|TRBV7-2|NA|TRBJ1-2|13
CASSLRGLGGYTF
TGTGCCAGCAGCTTAAGGGGCCTGGGAGGCTACACCTTC
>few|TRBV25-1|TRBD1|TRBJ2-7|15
CASSGLGTGMYEQYF
TGTGCCAGCAGTGGTTTGGGGACAGGGATGTACGAGCAGTACTTC
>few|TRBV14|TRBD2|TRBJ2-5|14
CASSRRGAKETQYF
TGTGCCAGCAGCCGGCGGGGGGCCAAAGAGACCCAGTACTTC
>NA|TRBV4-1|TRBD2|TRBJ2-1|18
CASSRTSGLAGSYNEQFF
TGCGCCAGCAGCCGAACTAGCGGACTAGCGGGGAGTTACAATGAGCAGTTCTTC
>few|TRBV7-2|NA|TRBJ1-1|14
CASRKGGIDTEAFF
TGTGCCAGCAGAAAAGGGGGTATCGACACTGAAGCTTTCTTT
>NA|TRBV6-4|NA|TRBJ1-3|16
CASSDSPRVSGNTIYF
TGTGCCAGCAGTGACTCCCCCAGGGTTTCTGGAAACACCATATATTTT
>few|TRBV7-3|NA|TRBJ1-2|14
CASSLGDSTYGYTF
TGTGCCAGCAGCTTGGGGGACTCGACGTATGGCTACACCTTC
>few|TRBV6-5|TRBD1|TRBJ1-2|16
CASSYSSARGSGGYTF
TGTGCCAGCAGTTACAGTTCGGCCAGGGGGAGTGGAGGCTACACCTTC
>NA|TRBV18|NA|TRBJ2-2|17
CASSPPSGRGDTGELFF
TGTGCCAGCTCACCACCGAGTGGCAGGGGAGACACCGGGGAGCTGTTTTTT
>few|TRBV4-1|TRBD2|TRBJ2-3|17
CASSPFGDSGGADTQYF
TGCGCCAGCAGCCCCTTCGGAGATAGCGGGGGGGCTGATACGCAGTATTTT
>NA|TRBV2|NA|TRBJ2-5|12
CASSDGDREQYF
TGTGCCAGCAGTGATGGGGATCGGGAGCAGTACTTC
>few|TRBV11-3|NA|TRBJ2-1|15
CASSLNSKSNNEQFF
TGTGCCAGCAGCTTAAATTCAAAGTCTAACAATGAGCAGTTCTTC
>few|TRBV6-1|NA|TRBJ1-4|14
CASSERGRGEKLFF
TGTGCCAGCAGTGAACGTGGCCGGGGTGAAAAACTGTTTTTT
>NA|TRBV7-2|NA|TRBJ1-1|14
CASSLVALSAEAFF
TGTGCCAGCAGCTTAGTGGCCTTGAGCGCTGAAGCTTTCTTT
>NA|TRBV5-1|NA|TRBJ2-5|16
CASSFGEASGRETQYF
TGCGCCAGCAGCTTCGGGGAGGCCTCAGGTCGGGAGACCCAGTACTTC
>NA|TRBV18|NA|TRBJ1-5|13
CASSTDSNQPQHF
TGTGCCAGCTCGACAGATAGCAATCAGCCCCAGCATTTT
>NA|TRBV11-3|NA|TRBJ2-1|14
CASSTGSAWNEQFF
TGTGCCAGCAGTACAGGGAGCGCTTGGAATGAGCAGTTCTTC
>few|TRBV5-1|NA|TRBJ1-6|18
CASSLVSFGSSYNSPLHF
TGCGCCAGCAGCTTGGTGAGCTTCGGGAGCTCCTATAATTCACCCCTCCACTTT
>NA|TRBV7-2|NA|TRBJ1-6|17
CASSNRQSGGDNSPLHF
TGTGCCAGCAGCAACCGCCAATCGGGCGGGGATAATTCACCCCTCCACTTT
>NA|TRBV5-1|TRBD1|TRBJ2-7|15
CASSPGTGGGYEQYF
TGCGCCAGCAGCCCGGGGACAGGGGGCGGTTACGAGCAGTACTTC
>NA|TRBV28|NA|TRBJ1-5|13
CASSLSQGQPQHF
TGTGCCAGCAGTTTATCGCAGGGCCAGCCCCAGCATTTT
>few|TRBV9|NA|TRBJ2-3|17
CASSPNSLGSAADTQYF
TGTGCCAGCAGCCCCAACTCTTTGGGTAGCGCCGCAGATACGCAGTATTTT
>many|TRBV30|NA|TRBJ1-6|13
CAWNTDPNSPLHF
TGTGCCTGGAACACCGATCCTAATTCACCCCTCCACTTT
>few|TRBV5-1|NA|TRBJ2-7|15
CASSLEPQGTYEQYF
TGCGCCAGCAGCTTGGAGCCCCAGGGGACCTACGAGCAGTACTTC
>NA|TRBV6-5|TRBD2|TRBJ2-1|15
CASRSGGASHNEQFF
TGTGCCAGCAGGAGCGGGGGGGCCAGCCACAATGAGCAGTTCTTC